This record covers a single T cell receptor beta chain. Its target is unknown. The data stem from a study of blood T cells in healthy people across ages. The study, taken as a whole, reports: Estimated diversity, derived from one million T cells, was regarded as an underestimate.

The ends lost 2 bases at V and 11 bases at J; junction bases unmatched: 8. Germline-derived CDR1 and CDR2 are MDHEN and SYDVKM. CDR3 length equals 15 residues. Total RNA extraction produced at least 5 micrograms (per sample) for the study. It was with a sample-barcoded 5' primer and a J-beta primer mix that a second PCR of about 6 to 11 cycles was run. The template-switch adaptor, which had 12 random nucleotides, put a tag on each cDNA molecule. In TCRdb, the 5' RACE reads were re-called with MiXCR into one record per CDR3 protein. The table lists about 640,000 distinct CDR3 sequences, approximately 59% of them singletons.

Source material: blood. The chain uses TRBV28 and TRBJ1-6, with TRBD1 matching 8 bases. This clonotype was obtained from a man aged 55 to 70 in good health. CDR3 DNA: TGTGCCAGCAGTTTAACAGGGGGTGGGAATCCACCCCTCCACTTT. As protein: CASSLTGGGNPPLHF.